These 27 T cell receptor beta chains were all obtained from the same sample, sequenced in a study of response to subunit inactivated influenza vaccine. TCRdb processed the RT-PCR reads anew with MiXCR; each CDR3 protein has one entry. The repertoire has about 520,000 distinct CDR3 sequences, more than 7% of them found once; the top ten carry about 12%. The source material was PBMCs from blood, sampled less than 30 months after vaccination. These TCRs come from a man aged 50 to 75 who received an inactivated influenza vaccine.

This chain links TRBV4-2 with TRBJ2-6, with D perhaps matching TRBD2 (5 bases). Trimming took 0 bases from V and 2 from J, leaving 8 bases between them. CDR3 length: 16 residues. Germline loops: CDR1 LGHNA, CDR2 YNFKEQ. The CDR3 bases are TGTGCCAGCAGCCAAGATCATAGCGCTGGGGCCAACGTCCTGACTTTC. Translating gives CASSQDHSAGANVLTF.

This clonotype appeared a few times. This chain uses TRBV6-1 with TRBJ2-2, with D uncertain. CDR1 is MNHNS and CDR2 is SASEGT in the germline V gene. The CDR3 loop spans 14 amino acids. V lost 7 bases and J 1 base, leaving 10 bases between the germline ends. The CDR3 DNA is TGTGCCAGCATCCCGACCCAGAACACCGGGGAGCTGTTTTTT. Protein: CASIPTQNTGELFF.

V and J are TRBV20-1 and TRBJ2-7; TRBD2 agrees at 7 bases. This CDR3 is 14 amino acids long. Germline CDR1 reads DFQATT; CDR2 reads SNEGSKA (reference sequence). The V and J ends lost 5 bases and 2 bases, in that order; junction bases with no gene match: 9. CDR3 region: CSAPFTSVPYEQYF. The CDR3 DNA reads TGCAGTGCTCCATTTACTAGCGTGCCCTACGAGCAGTACTTC.

This clonotype was found many times. This chain links TRBV5-6 with TRBJ2-2; D gene ambiguous. V was pared by 0 bases and J by 6 bases, with 12 bases between. CDR1 is SGHDT, CDR2 YYEEEE, per germline. CDR3 length: 15 residues. CDR3 sequence reads: CASSLEAGRPGELFF. CDR3 nucleotides: TGTGCCAGCAGCTTGGAGGCAGGACGTCCCGGGGAGCTGTTTTTT.

The rearrangement uses TRBV20-1 and TRBJ1-4; no clear D. The germline CDR1 and CDR2 sequences are DFQATT and SNEGSKA (reference sequence). The CDR3 runs 12 residues. Trimming stripped 0 bases from V and 8 bases from J, with 7 bases between. The DNA of the CDR3 is TGCAGTGCTAGAGATGTTGCAGAAAAACTGTTTTTT. Protein product: CSARDVAEKLFF.

This clonotype was found a few times. The rearrangement joins TRBV28 to TRBJ2-1; D call uncertain. V was shortened by 5 bases and J by 9 bases, with 11 bases between the two germline ends. This CDR3 region has 12 residues. CDR1 MDHEN and CDR2 SYDVKM come from the germline V gene. CDR3: CASSRSRSEQFF. The DNA of the CDR3 is TGTGCCAGCAGTCGCAGTCGAAGTGAGCAGTTCTTC.

This clonotype was seen ten or more times. This sequence joins TRBV20-1 and TRBJ2-3, with 8 bases that match TRBD2. The CDR3 totals 15 residues. Germline V gene sequence: CDR1 DFQATT, CDR2 SNEGSKA (reference sequence). V lost 5 bases to trimming and J lost 2 bases; unmatched junction nucleotides: 9. The CDR3 reads CSASGTRTLTDTQYF. The CDR3 DNA reads as TGCAGTGCTTCCGGGACTAGAACACTCACAGATACGCAGTATTTT.

The gene calls are TRBV10-3 and TRBJ1-3; no definite D call. Trimming left V 11 bases short and J 0 bases short, with 11 bases between. The CDR3 is made up of 13 amino acids. Germline V gene data show CDR1 as ENHRY and CDR2 as SYGVKD. CDR3 in DNA: TGTGCCGCACGGCGCGACTCTGGAAACACCATATATTTT. This codes for CAARRDSGNTIYF.

V and J are TRBV6-1 and TRBJ2-3; D is possibly TRBD1 (5 bases). The CDR3 covers 16 residues. The ends were cut back, 2 bases at V and 2 bases at J, with 14 bases in the middle. CDR1 and CDR2 (germline): MNHNS, SASEGT. CDR3 nucleotide sequence: TGTGCCAGCAGTGAATGGGGCAGCGATTACACAGATACGCAGTATTTT. Amino acid sequence: CASSEWGSDYTDTQYF.

This clonotype appeared many times. The rearrangement uses TRBV6-1 and TRBJ2-7; a possible D gene is TRBD2 (6 bases). From germline, CDR1 is MNHNS and CDR2 SASEGT. Trimming took off 6 bases at V and 2 bases at J, with 11 bases between the two ends. The CDR3 extends over 13 amino acids. The CDR3 coding sequence is TGTGCCAGCAGGGGGGGACTGGCCTACGAGCAGTACTTC. This encodes CASRGGLAYEQYF.

This clonotype was observed many times. V is TRBV20-1 and J is TRBJ1-1; maybe TRBD1 (5 bases). CDR3 length: 14 residues. Trimming shortened V by 0 bases and J by 3 bases, and 11 bases separated the two germline ends. Germline V CDR1 and CDR2: DFQATT, SNEGSKA (reference sequence). CDR3 protein: CSARDGATYTEAFF. The CDR3 coding sequence is TGCAGTGCTAGAGATGGGGCCACCTACACTGAAGCTTTCTTT.

This clonotype was observed a handful of times. The chain is built from TRBV7-6 and TRBJ2-3; D uncertain. The CDR3 contains 16 residues. Germline V lookup: CDR1 SGHVS, CDR2 FNYEAQ. With 0 bases removed from V and 2 bases from J, the gap between germline ends came to 12 bases. The CDR3 reads CASSLAVGRSTDTQYF. In DNA form, the CDR3 reads TGTGCCAGCAGCTTAGCGGTGGGCCGCTCCACAGATACGCAGTATTTT. Full variable domain (remainder filled in from reference TRBV7-6 and TRBJ2-3): GAGVSQSPRYKVTKRGQDVALRCDPISGHVSLYWYRQALGQGPEFLTYFNYEAQQDKSGLPNDRFSAERPEGSISTLTIQRTEQRDSAMYRCASSLAVGRSTDTQYFGPGTRLTVL.

This clonotype was found many times. The chain has TRBV7-6 and TRBJ2-2, with D unresolved. V lost 2 bases, J lost 0 bases, and 4 bases lay in between. The CDR3 runs to 14 residues. Germline loops: CDR1 SGHVS, CDR2 FNYEAQ. The chain's CDR3 is CASSLYPNTGELFF. The CDR3 DNA reads as TGTGCCAGCAGCTTATACCCGAACACCGGGGAGCTGTTTTTT.

This chain uses TRBV28 with TRBJ2-2, with D perhaps TRBD2 (5 bases). Per the germline V gene, CDR1 is MDHEN and CDR2 is SYDVKM. The V end was cut by 4 bases, the J end by 5 bases, with 8 bases between. The CDR3 is 13 residues long. The CDR3 protein is CASSWPGTGELFF. The CDR3 nucleotides read TGTGCCAGCAGTTGGCCGGGGACCGGGGAGCTGTTTTTT.

In its sample, this clonotype was seen a few times. The chain has TRBV29-1 and TRBJ2-7; 7 bases agree with TRBD1. The CDR3 is made up of 14 amino acids. The V gene's germline CDR1 is SQVTM and CDR2 ANQGSEA. With 4 bases clipped from V and 0 bases from J, the junction kept 6 bases outside the gene matches. The CDR3 sequence is CSVVDRALSYEQYF. CDR3 nucleotides: TGCAGCGTTGTAGACAGGGCCCTCTCCTACGAGCAGTACTTC.

This clonotype was observed at least ten times. The chain is built from TRBV28 and TRBJ2-6; D is undetermined. Trimming took off 3 bases at V and 0 bases at J, with 6 bases between the two ends. This CDR3 has 15 amino acids. Germline lookup yields CDR1 MDHEN and CDR2 SYDVKM. In nucleotides, the CDR3 is TGTGCCAGCAGTTTGGTGTACTCTGGGGCCAACGTCCTGACTTTC. Residues: CASSLVYSGANVLTF.

In this sample, this clonotype turned up a few times. This chain joins TRBV15 and TRBJ2-7; 7 bases align to TRBD1. This CDR3 has 13 residues. The germline V gene has CDR1 LNHNV and CDR2 YYDKDF (reference sequence). V was pared by 5 bases and J by 6 bases, with 7 bases of the junction left unmatched. CDR3 protein: CATSSRDRGEQYF. CDR3 sequence (DNA): TGTGCCACCAGCTCTCGGGACAGAGGCGAGCAGTACTTC.

This clonotype appeared a few times. The rearrangement uses TRBV4-1 and TRBJ2-7, with 9 bases matching TRBD1. CDR1 and CDR2 from the germline V gene are MGHRA and YSYEKL. The V gene end was trimmed by 3 bases and the J gene end by 5 bases; junction bases not matched to a gene: 11. The CDR3 runs to 16 residues. The CDR3 loop reads CASSHPSGTGSHEQYF. The CDR3 coding sequence is TGCGCCAGCAGCCACCCCTCCGGGACAGGGTCCCACGAGCAGTACTTC.

This sequence joins TRBV28 and TRBJ2-5; the D is unclear. This CDR3 comprises 14 residues. Germline V lookup: CDR1 MDHEN, CDR2 SYDVKM. Trimming left V 6 bases short and J 1 base short, with 12 bases between. The CDR3 region is CASSRTLGQETQYF. CDR3 bases: TGTGCCAGCAGCCGTACTTTGGGCCAAGAGACCCAGTACTTC.

This clonotype was observed a handful of times. The CDR3 DNA follows: TGCGCCAGCAGCAAACGGACAGGCGCGACGGATATGGCCCTGGCACGCTACACCTTC. Amino acids: CASSKRTGATDMALARYTF. This chain links TRBV5-1 with TRBJ1-2; 7 bases are a match to TRBD1. The junction had 27 bases not matched to a gene; V was cut back by 4 bases and J by 9 bases. This CDR3 is 19 amino acids long. Germline CDR1 is SGHRS and CDR2 is YFSETQ.

In its sample, this clonotype was seen a few times. The V call is TRBV10-3, the J call TRBJ2-1, with TRBD2 identical over 9 bases. The V gene's germline CDR1 is ENHRY and CDR2 SYGVKD. This CDR3 is built from 16 residues. The trim removed 2 bases at V and 0 bases at J, leaving 2 bases unmatched. The chain's CDR3 is CAISEPRGGSYNEQFF. The CDR3 DNA sequence: TGTGCCATCAGTGAGCCGCGGGGGGGCTCCTACAATGAGCAGTTCTTC.

The rearrangement uses TRBV11-2 and TRBJ2-4, with D possibly TRBD1 on 6 matching bases. With 5 bases removed from V and 0 bases from J, the gap between germline ends came to 20 bases. The CDR3 is 18 residues long. The germline V gene has CDR1 SGHAT and CDR2 FQNNGV. The CDR3 spells CASSIAGTFDLAKNIQYF. The CDR3 DNA reads as TGTGCCAGCAGCATCGCCGGGACATTCGACCTAGCCAAAAACATTCAGTACTTC.

This rearrangement joins TRBV9 to TRBJ2-1; tentatively, D is TRBD1 (5 bases). The germline V and J ends were trimmed by 0 bases and 6 bases, with 13 bases remaining between them. The germline gives CDR1 SGDLS, CDR2 YYNGEE. The CDR3 totals 15 residues. The CDR3 sequence is CASSVVGRVFNEQFF. CDR3 DNA sequence: TGTGCCAGCAGCGTAGTGGGCAGGGTTTTCAATGAGCAGTTCTTC.

This clonotype was detected ten times or more. The genes are TRBV5-1 and TRBJ2-3; tentatively, D is TRBD1 (6 bases). Deletions cut 4 bases from V and 0 bases from J, with 15 bases between. From germline, CDR1 is SGHRS and CDR2 YFSETQ. The CDR3 is 16 amino acids. The CDR3 bases are TGCGCCAGCAGCCCATACGGGACATCTAGCACAGATACGCAGTATTTT. Its protein product is CASSPYGTSSTDTQYF.

A few counts support this clonotype. This chain connects TRBV20-1 to TRBJ2-5, with 9 bases lining up with TRBD1. Per germline, CDR1 DFQATT and CDR2 SNEGSKA (reference sequence). CDR3 size: 16 residues. The ends lost 2 bases at V and 1 base at J; junction bases unmatched: 8. The CDR3 loop is CSARPNRDRAQETQYF. As DNA, the CDR3 is TGCAGTGCTAGACCCAACCGGGACAGGGCCCAAGAGACCCAGTACTTC.

This clonotype was recorded many times. The rearrangement links TRBV28 to TRBJ2-1; 7 bases are shared with TRBD2. CDR1 MDHEN and CDR2 SYDVKM come from the germline V gene. V dropped 3 bases and J dropped 3; count of bases not matched to a gene: 5. CDR3 length: 15 residues. The CDR3 loop reads CASSFPSGDYNEQFF. The CDR3 DNA reads as TGTGCCAGCAGTTTCCCTAGCGGAGACTACAATGAGCAGTTCTTC.

This clonotype was seen a few times. The chain links TRBV7-7 to TRBJ2-1, with D maybe TRBD1 (6 bases). Per the germline V gene, CDR1 is SSHAT and CDR2 is FNYEAQ (reference sequence). The CDR3 runs 15 residues. V gave up 5 bases and J gave up 9 bases, with 20 bases separating them. The CDR3 here is CASSPSYLQGTEQFF. In DNA form, the CDR3 reads TGTGCCAGCAGCCCCTCTTATCTTCAGGGGACTGAGCAGTTCTTC.